This is a list of T cell receptor beta chains from one sample in a study of breast tumors, draining lymph nodes, adjacent tissues. Each CDR3 protein gets one entry after TCRdb re-called the multiplex PCR reads with MiXCR. This sample has more than 20,000 distinct CDR3 sequences, with 60% to 70% found just once. The sequenced sample was tumor-adjacent breast tissue. These TCRs come from a female donor with breast cancer. Some clones in this sample may be carry-over from other donors' samples. Both conserved end residues are part of each CDR3. Fields, in order: V gene, CDR3 protein.

TRBV9,CASSKQTGREQFF
TRBV6-5,CASSRAGATNEKLFF
TRBV12-3/TRBV12-4,CASSPPGLGLYGYTF
TRBV20-1,CSASEDRARKQYF
TRBV27,CASSLSKGTGWNSPLHF
TRBV20-1,CSARRTSGTYEQYF
TRBV5-1,CASSLSLSSGSYEQYF
TRBV5-1,CASSPLAGAIPDTQYF
TRBV6-5,CASSYRGGNYGYTF
TRBV28,CASSRGVLRDLNYGYTF
TRBV5-6,CASSSGQGNSPLHF
TRBV7-9,CASSPGSFGNTIYF
TRBV10-3,CAVSDGGPIPYEQYF
TRBV24-1,CATSDIRKGVQETQYF
TRBV20-1,CSTILGLADLPNTGELFF
TRBV15,CATSRGASGQPQHF
TRBV20-1,CSAPDPKNEQFF
TRBV14,CASSQVVGETQYF
TRBV24-1,CATSEPSGFGTDTQYF
TRBV5-1,CASSEATSGPSSYEQYF
TRBV9,CASSVDPGTGVKNIQYF
TRBV3-1,CASSQEDRGPQPQHF
TRBV11-2,CASSWDKSNQPQHF
TRBV20-1,CSAREPGQSYNSPLHF
TRBV6-6,CASTLAGAGDTQYF
TRBV7-2,CASTNPMVSTDTQYF